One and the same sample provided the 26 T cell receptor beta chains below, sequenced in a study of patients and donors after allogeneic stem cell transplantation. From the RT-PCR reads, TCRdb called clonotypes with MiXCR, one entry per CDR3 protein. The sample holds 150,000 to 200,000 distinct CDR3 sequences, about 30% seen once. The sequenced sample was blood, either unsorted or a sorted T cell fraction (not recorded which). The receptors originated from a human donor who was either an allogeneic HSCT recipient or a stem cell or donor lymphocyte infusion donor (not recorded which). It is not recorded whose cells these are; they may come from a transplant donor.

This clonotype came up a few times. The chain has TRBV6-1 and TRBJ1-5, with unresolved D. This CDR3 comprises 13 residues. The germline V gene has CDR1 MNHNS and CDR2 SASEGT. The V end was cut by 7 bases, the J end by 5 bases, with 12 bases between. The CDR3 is CASTKQFDQPQHF. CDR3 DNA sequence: TGTGCCAGCACTAAGCAGTTTGATCAGCCCCAGCATTTT.

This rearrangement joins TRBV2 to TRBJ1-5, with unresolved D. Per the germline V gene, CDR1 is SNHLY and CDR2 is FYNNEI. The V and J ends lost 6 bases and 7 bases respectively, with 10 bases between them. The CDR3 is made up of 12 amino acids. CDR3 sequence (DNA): TGTGCCAGCAGCTGGAGGGAACAGCCCCAGCATTTT. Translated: CASSWREQPQHF.

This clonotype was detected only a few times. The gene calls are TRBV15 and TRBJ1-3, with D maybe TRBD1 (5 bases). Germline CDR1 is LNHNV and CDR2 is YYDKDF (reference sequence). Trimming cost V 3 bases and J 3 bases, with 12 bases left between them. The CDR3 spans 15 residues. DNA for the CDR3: TGTGCCACCAGCAGGAGCCGGGGCTTTGGAAACACCATATATTTT. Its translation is CATSRSRGFGNTIYF.

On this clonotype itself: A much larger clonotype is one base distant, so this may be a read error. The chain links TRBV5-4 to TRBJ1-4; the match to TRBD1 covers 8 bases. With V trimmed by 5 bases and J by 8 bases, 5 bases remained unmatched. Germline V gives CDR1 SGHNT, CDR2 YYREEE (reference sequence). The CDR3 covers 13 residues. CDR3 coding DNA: TGTGCCAGCAGGCTAGACAGGGGCGAAAAACTGTTTTTT. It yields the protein CASRLDRGEKLFF.

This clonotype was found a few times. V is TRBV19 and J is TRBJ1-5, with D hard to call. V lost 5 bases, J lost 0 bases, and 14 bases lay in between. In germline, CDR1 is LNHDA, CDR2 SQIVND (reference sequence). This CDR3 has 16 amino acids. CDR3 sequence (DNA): TGTGCCAGTAGTCCCGGGAGCGGATCTAGCAATCAGCCCCAGCATTTT. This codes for CASSPGSGSSNQPQHF.

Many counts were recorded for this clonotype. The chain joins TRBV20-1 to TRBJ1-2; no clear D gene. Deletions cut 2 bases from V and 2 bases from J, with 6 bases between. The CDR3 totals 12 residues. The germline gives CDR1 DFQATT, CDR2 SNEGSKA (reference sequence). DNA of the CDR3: TGCAGTGCTAGATGGGCAAACTATGGCTACACCTTC. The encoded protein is CSARWANYGYTF.

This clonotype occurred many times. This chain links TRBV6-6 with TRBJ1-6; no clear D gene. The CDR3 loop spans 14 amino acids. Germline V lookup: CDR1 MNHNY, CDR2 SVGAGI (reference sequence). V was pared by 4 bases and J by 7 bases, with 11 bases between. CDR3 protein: CASSSGRGNSPLHF. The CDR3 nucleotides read TGTGCCAGCAGTTCTGGACGGGGAAATTCACCCCTCCACTTT.

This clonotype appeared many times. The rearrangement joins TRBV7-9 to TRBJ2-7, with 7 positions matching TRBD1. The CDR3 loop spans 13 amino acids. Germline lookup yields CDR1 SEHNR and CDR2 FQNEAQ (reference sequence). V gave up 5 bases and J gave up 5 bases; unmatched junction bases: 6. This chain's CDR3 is CASSPMGTDEQYF. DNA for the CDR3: TGTGCCAGCAGCCCGATGGGGACAGACGAGCAGTACTTC.

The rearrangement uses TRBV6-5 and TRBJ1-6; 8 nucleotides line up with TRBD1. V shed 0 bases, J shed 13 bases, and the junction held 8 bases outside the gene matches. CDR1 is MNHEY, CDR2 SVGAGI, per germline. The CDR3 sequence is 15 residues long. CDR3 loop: CASSYSTGVILPLHF. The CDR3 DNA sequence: TGTGCCAGCAGTTACTCGACAGGGGTGATCCTTCCCCTCCACTTT.

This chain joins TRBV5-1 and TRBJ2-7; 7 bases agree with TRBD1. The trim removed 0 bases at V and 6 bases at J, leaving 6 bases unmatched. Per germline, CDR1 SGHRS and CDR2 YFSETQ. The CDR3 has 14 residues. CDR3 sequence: CASSLGQGAAEQYF. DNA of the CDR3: TGCGCCAGCAGCTTGGGACAGGGAGCGGCCGAGCAGTACTTC.

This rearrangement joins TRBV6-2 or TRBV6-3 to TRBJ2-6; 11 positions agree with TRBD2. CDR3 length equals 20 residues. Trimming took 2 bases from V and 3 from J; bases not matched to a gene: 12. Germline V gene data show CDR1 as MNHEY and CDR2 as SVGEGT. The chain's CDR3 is CASSYHGGSGRGRGANVLTF. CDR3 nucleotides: TGTGCCAGCAGTTACCATGGAGGTAGCGGGAGGGGACGTGGGGCCAACGTCCTGACTTTC.

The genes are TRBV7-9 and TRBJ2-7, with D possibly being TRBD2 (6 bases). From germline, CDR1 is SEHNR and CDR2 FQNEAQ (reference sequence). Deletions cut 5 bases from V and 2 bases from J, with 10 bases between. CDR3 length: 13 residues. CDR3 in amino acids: CASSTGTAYEQYF. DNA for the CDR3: TGTGCCAGCAGCACCGGGACTGCCTACGAGCAGTACTTC.

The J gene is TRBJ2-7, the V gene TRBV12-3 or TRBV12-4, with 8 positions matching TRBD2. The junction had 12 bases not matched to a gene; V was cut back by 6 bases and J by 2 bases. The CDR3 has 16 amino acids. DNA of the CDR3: TGTGCCAGCAGCCCAGCCGGGACTAGAGAGGCCTACGAGCAGTACTTC. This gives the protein CASSPAGTREAYEQYF.

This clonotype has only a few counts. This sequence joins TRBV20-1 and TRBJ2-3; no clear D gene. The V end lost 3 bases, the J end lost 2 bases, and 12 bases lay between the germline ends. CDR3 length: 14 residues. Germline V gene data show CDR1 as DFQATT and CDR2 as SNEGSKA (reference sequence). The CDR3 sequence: CSASDPEFTDTQYF. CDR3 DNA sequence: TGCAGTGCTAGCGACCCCGAATTCACAGATACGCAGTATTTT.

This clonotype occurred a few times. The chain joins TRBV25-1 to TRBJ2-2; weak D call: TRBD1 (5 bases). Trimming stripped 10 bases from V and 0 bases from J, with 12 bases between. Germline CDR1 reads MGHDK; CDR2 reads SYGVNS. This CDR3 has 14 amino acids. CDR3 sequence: CANPDSANTGELFF. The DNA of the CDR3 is TGTGCCAACCCTGACAGCGCGAACACCGGGGAGCTGTTTTTT. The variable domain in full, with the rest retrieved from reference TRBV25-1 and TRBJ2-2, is EADIYQTPRYLVIGTGKKITLECSQTMGHDKMYWYQQDPGMELHLIHYSYGVNSTEKGDLSSESTVSRIRTEHFPLTLESARPSHTSQYLCANPDSANTGELFFGEGSRLTVL.

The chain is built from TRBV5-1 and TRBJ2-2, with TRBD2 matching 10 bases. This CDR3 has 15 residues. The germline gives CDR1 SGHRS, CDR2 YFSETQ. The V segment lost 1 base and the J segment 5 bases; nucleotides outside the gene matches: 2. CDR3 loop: CASSLTSGNTGELFF. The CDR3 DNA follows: TGCGCCAGCAGCTTGACTAGCGGGAATACCGGGGAGCTGTTTTTT.

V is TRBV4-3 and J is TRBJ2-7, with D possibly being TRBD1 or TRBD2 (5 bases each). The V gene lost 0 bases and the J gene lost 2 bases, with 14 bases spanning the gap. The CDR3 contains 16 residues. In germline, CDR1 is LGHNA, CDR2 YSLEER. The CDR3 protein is CASSQDWGPTTYEQYF. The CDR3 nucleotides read TGCGCCAGCAGCCAAGATTGGGGACCCACAACCTACGAGCAGTACTTC.

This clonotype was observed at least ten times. The CDR3 here is CSARTPGSGYTF. Written as DNA, the CDR3 is TGCAGTGCTAGAACTCCGGGAAGCGGCTACACCTTC. The chain recombines TRBV20-1 with TRBJ1-2; D call uncertain. The length of the CDR3 is 12 residues. V shed 2 bases and J shed 8 bases, with 12 bases lying between them. Germline loops: CDR1 DFQATT, CDR2 SNEGSKA (reference sequence).

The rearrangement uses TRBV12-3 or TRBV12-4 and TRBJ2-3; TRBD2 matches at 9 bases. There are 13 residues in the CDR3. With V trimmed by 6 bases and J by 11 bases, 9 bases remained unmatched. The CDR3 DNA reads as TGTGCCAGCAGCCCCGGGACTAGCTGGGGGCAGTATTTT. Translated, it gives CASSPGTSWGQYF.

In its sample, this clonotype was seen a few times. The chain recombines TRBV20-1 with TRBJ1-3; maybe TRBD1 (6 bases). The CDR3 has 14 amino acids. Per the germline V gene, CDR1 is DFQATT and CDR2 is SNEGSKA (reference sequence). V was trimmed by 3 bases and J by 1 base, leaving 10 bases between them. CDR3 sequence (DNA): TGCAGTGCTAGCCACAGGGTGTCTGGAAACACCATATATTTT. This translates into CSASHRVSGNTIYF.

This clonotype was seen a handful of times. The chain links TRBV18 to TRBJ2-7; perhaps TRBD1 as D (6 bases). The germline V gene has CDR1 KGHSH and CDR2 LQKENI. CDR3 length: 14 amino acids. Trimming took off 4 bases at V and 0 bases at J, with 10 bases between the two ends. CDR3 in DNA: TGTGCCAGCTCACTACAGGGTGCCTCCTACGAGCAGTACTTC. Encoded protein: CASSLQGASYEQYF.

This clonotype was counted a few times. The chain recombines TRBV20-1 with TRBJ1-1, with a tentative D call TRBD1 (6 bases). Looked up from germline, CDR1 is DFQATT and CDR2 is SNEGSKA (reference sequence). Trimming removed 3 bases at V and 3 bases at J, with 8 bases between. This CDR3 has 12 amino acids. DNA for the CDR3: TGCAGTGCTAGTCAGGGGTACACTGAAGCTTTCTTT. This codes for CSASQGYTEAFF.

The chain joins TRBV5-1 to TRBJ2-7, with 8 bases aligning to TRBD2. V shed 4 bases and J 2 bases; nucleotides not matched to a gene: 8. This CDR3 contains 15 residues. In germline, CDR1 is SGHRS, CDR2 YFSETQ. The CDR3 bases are TGCGCCAGCAGCCGGTATAGCGGGGCTACCTACGAGCAGTACTTC. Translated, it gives CASSRYSGATYEQYF.

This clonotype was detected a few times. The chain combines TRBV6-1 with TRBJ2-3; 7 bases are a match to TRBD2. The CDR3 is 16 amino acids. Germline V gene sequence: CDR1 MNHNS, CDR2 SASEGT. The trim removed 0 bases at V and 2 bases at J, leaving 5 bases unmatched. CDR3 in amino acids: CASSEARGTTTDTQYF. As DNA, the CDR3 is TGTGCCAGCAGTGAAGCGCGGGGGACTACCACAGATACGCAGTATTTT.

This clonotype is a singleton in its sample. In nucleotides, the CDR3 is TGTGCCAGCAGACCCACAGGGGAAGGGACCCAGTACTTC. Its protein product is CASRPTGEGTQYF. The rearrangement links TRBV27 to TRBJ2-5, with 7 bases identical to TRBD1. V was pared by 6 bases and J by 7 bases, with 8 bases of the junction left unmatched. CDR3 length: 13 amino acids. The germline gives CDR1 MNHEY, CDR2 SMNVEV (reference sequence).

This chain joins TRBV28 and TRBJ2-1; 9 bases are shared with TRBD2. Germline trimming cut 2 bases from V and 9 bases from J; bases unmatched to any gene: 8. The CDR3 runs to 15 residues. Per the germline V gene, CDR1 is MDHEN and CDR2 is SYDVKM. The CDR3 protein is CASSLGGSGRSEQFF. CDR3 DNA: TGTGCCAGCAGTTTAGGTGGTAGCGGGAGATCTGAGCAGTTCTTC.